Many counts were recorded for the clone carrying this T cell receptor beta chain. The sample originates from a study of T-cell reconstitution after alpha-beta-depleted transplantation in children. CDR3 length equals 14 residues. CDR1 and CDR2 (germline): MNHEY, SMNVEV (reference sequence). The V end lost 3 bases, the J end lost 2 bases, and 11 bases lay between the germline ends. Preparation of the TCRbeta library was carried out with unique molecular identifiers. MiXCR was run by TCRdb on the PCR reads, yielding one entry per CDR3 protein. The sample contains nearly 200,000 distinct CDR3 sequences, 6.3% of which appear only once.

The specimen comprised PBMCs, sampled before TCRalphabeta/CD19-depleted stem cell transplant. This rearrangement joins TRBV27 to TRBJ2-7; D might be TRBD1 or TRBD2, each matching 5 bases. The clonotype originates from a girl under three years old with combined immunodeficiency, due to receive a stem cell transplant. The CDR3 DNA is TGTGCCAGCAGTTTCCCGGGACGGACCTACGAGCAGTACTTC. This encodes CASSFPGRTYEQYF.